This T cell receptor beta chain was identified during a study of blood T cell repertoires in COVID-19. Study context: Collection of acute and convalescent COVID-19 samples took place in the United States, Italy and Spain. The analysed material was cDNA or gDNA that came from T cells, B-cell-depleted T cells, or PBMCs.

Per the study methods: Amplification with reference gene primers provided the estimates of nucleated cell counts. Sequenced by immunoSEQ multiplex PCR; TCRdb stores in-frame clones only, minus some. D and trimming were read from the DNA, whereas the V and J calls and clone size are those reported in that table. The table lists 150,000 to 200,000 clones, 80% to 90% of them singletons. V gave up 2 bases and J gave up 1 base; unmatched junction bases: 5. Looked up from germline, CDR1 is KGHSH and CDR2 is LQKENI. The CDR3 spans 17 residues. The chain combines TRBV18 with TRBJ1-5, with 10 bases identical to TRBD1. The clonotype originates from a man aged 40-49 years with active or convalescent COVID-19. The sample consisted of peripheral blood. This chain's CDR3 is CASSPGTGDLSNQPQHF. The CDR3 DNA is TGTGCCAGCTCACCAGGGACAGGGGATTTGAGCAATCAGCCCCAGCATTTT. The complete variable domain, with remaining parts taken from reference TRBV18 and TRBJ1-5, reads NAGVMQNPRHLVRRRGQEARLRCSPMKGHSHVYWYRQLPEEGLKFMVYLQKENIIDESGMPKERFSAEFPKEGPSILRIQQVVRGDSAAYFCASSPGTGDLSNQPQHFGDGTRLSIL.